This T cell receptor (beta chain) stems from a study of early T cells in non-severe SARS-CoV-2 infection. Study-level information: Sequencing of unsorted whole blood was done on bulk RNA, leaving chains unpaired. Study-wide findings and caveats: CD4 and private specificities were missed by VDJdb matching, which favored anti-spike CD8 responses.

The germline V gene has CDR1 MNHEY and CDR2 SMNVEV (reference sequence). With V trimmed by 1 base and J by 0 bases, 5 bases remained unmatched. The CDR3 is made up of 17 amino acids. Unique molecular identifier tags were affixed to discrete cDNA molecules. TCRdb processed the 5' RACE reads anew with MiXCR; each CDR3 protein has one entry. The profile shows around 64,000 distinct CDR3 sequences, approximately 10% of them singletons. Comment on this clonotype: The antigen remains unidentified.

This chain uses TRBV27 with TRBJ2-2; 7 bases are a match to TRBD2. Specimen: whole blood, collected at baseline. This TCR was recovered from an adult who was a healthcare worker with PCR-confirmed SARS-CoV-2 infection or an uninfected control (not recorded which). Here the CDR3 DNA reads TGTGCCAGCAGTTTATTGCCCAGCGGGGCGAACACCGGGGAGCTGTTTTTT. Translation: CASSLLPSGANTGELFF.